One sample yielded the 6 T cell receptor beta chains listed below, sequenced in a study of control samples from healthy donors and cancer patients. Clones were read by immunoSEQ multiplex PCR, and TCRdb kept only the in-frame ones, dropping some. The sample has under 200,000 clones; 94% are singletons. Sequencing was performed on PBMCs. The receptors come from a man aged 60 to 69 with colorectal cancer.

The chain joins TRBV6-5 to TRBJ2-5, with 8 nucleotides matching TRBD1. The CDR3 is 15 amino acids. Trimming removed 0 bases from V and 5 bases from J; junction bases left unmatched: 5. Per the germline V gene, CDR1 is MNHEY and CDR2 is SVGAGI. The CDR3 coding sequence is TGTGCCAGCAGTTACTCCAGGGGGCGGCAGGAGACCCAGTACTTC. It yields the protein CASSYSRGRQETQYF.

The CDR3, as DNA: TGTGCCAGCAGCTCACAGGGGGGACAGTACGAGCAGTACTTC. Translated: CASSSQGGQYEQYF. The J gene is TRBJ2-7, the V gene TRBV7-9, with 8 bases identical to TRBD1. J lost 4 bases, V lost 4 bases, and 6 bases had no gene match. This CDR3 has 14 residues. CDR1 and CDR2 (germline): SEHNR, FQNEAQ (reference sequence).

The chain employs TRBV9 and TRBJ1-4; no definite D call. From germline, CDR1 is SGDLS and CDR2 YYNGEE. This CDR3 is built from 15 residues. Trimming left V 0 bases short and J 4 bases short, with 10 bases between. CDR3 DNA sequence: TGTGCCAGCAGCGTAGCAGGCAGGCTTAATGAAAAACTGTTTTTT. Amino acids: CASSVAGRLNEKLFF.

The V gene is TRBV10-3, the J gene TRBJ2-7, with 8 bases lining up with TRBD1. The V gene end was trimmed by 0 bases and the J gene end by 7 bases; junction bases not matched to a gene: 8. Germline V gene data show CDR1 as ENHRY and CDR2 as SYGVKD. This CDR3 has 15 residues. The DNA of the CDR3 is TGTGCCATCAGTGAGTCTGGCAGGGGGCCGGGTGAGCAGTACTTC. Amino acids: CAISESGRGPGEQYF.

The chain has TRBV6-5 and TRBJ2-1, with a possible D match to TRBD2 (6 bases). Trimming pared 2 bases from V and 4 bases from J, leaving 15 bases between. Germline loops: CDR1 MNHEY, CDR2 SVGAGI. The CDR3 totals 16 residues. The CDR3 bases are TGTGCCAGCAGTTACGGGGGGTGGGGTATATACAATGAGCAGTTCTTC. Amino acids: CASSYGGWGIYNEQFF.

The gene calls are TRBV12-3 or TRBV12-4 and TRBJ2-3; unclear D gene. This CDR3 has 11 amino acids. V gave up 3 bases and J gave up 6 bases, with 4 bases separating them. The CDR3 reads CASSLQDTQYF. In DNA form, the CDR3 reads TGTGCCAGCAGTTTGCAGGATACGCAGTATTTT.